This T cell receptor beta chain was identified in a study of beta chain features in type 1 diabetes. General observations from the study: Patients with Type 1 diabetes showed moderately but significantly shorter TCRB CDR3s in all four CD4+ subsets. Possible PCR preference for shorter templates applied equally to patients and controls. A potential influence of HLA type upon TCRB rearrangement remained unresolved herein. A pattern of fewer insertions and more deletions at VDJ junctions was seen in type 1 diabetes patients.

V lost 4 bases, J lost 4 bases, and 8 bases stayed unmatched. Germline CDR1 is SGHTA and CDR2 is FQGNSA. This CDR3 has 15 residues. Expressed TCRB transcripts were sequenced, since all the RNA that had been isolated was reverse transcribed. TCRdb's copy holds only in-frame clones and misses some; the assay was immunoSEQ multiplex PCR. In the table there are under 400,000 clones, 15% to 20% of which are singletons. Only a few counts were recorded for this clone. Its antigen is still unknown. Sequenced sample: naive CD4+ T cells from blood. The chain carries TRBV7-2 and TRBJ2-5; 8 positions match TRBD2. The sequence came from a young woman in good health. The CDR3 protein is CASSSGGASGETQYF. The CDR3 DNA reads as TGTGCCAGCAGCTCGGGGGGGGCTAGCGGAGAGACCCAGTACTTC.